This T cell receptor (beta chain) was profiled in a study of shared clonotypes between healthy human individuals. This clone was found a few times. At the DNA level, this CDR3 is encoded by other sequences in the same sample as well. Here immunoSEQ multiplex PCR was the method, and the copy in TCRdb shows in-frame clones only, minus some. The sample shows about a million clones, about 80% of them seen only once. This CDR3 has 14 residues. CDR1 is SGHRS, CDR2 YFSETQ, per germline. V lost 0 bases, J lost 4 bases, and 8 bases lay in between. Sequenced sample: memory CD4+ T cells from PBMCs. Regarding subset: CD45RA-negative fraction. The chain couples TRBV5-1 to TRBJ2-1; D call uncertain. The receptor was isolated from a young man in good health. Some clones in this sample may be carry-over from other donors' samples. DNA for the CDR3: TGCGCCAGCAGCTTGGGCGACGGTTACAATGAGCAGTTCTTC. Its translation: CASSLGDGYNEQFF.